This TCR beta chain was sequenced in a study of synovial regulatory T cells in juvenile arthritis. Study summary: One patient received methotrexate plus infliximab; one lacked treatment information. Study-wide results and limits: Across patients, iaTreg TCR repertoires were mostly private, partly shared with synovial Teff and blood CPL. Synovial Tregs shared more CDR3 sequences with iaTregs than other blood Tregs.

This clone is medium-sized by frequency. The antigen is not known. Measured with immunoSEQ multiplex PCR; TCRdb has only the in-frame clones, and not every one. The sample table sets out around 2,000 clones. The synovial samples were synovial fluid, paired with peripheral blood from each active arthritis patient. Median disease duration was approximately 7 years, range 0.2-19.1. CDR1 and CDR2 from the germline V gene are LGHNA and YNFKEQ. The CDR3 covers 12 residues. The entry carries no DNA sequence. The chain is built from TRBV4-2 and TRBJ1-6; lacking DNA, the TRBD1 call made by TCRdb goes unchecked. The sample comprised Treg cells from the synovium. The receptor was isolated from a donor between 2 and 29 years old with juvenile idiopathic arthritis. The CDR3: CASSQANSPLHF.